This TCR beta chain came from a study of T cells after yellow fever vaccination. Study results and caveats: Abundant clonotypes (contaminants from the bulk population) could be present in FACS-sorted repertoires. A weaker but faster secondary response was observed, peaking on day 5 versus 15. Post-booster reappearance was seen for most primary-vaccination clones (96% CD4, around 88% CD8).

Researchers made TCR cDNA using 5'RACE template switching, and this step added a universal primer site and UMIs. TCRdb re-called the 5' RACE reads through MiXCR, storing one row per CDR3 protein. This table holds a few hundred thousand distinct CDR3 sequences, roughly 7% found once. This clonotype has more than one count but fewer than ten. Its matching antigen is unknown. Trimming took off 4 bases at V and 3 bases at J, with 12 bases between the two ends. Germline V gene sequence: CDR1 LNHDA, CDR2 SQIVND (reference sequence). The CDR3 has 14 residues. The clonotype originates from a man aged 18 to 29 who received the YFV17D yellow fever vaccine. The chain carries TRBV19 and TRBJ1-2; D might be TRBD1 (5 bases). Specimen: PBMCs, collected more than 40 days after the first yellow fever vaccination. The CDR3 sequence: CASSTSGVYYGYTF. Here the CDR3 DNA reads TGTGCCAGTAGTACGTCGGGGGTTTACTATGGCTACACCTTC.